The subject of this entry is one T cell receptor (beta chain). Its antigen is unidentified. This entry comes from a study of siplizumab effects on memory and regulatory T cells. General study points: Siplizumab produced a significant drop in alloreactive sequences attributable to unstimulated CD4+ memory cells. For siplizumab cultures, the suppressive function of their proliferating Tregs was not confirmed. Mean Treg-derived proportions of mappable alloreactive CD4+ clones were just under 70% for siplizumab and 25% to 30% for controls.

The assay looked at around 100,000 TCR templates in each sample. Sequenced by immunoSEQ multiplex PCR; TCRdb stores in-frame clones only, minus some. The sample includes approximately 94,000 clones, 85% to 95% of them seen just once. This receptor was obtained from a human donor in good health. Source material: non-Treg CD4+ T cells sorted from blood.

For the CDR3, the DNA is TGTGCCAGCAGGGAGACCCAGTACTTC. This translates into CASRETQYF. The chain links TRBV6-4 to TRBJ2-5; D is uncertain. V lost 6 bases and J lost 5, with 1 base in between. Per the germline V gene, CDR1 is MRHNA and CDR2 is SNTAGT. The CDR3 runs 9 residues.